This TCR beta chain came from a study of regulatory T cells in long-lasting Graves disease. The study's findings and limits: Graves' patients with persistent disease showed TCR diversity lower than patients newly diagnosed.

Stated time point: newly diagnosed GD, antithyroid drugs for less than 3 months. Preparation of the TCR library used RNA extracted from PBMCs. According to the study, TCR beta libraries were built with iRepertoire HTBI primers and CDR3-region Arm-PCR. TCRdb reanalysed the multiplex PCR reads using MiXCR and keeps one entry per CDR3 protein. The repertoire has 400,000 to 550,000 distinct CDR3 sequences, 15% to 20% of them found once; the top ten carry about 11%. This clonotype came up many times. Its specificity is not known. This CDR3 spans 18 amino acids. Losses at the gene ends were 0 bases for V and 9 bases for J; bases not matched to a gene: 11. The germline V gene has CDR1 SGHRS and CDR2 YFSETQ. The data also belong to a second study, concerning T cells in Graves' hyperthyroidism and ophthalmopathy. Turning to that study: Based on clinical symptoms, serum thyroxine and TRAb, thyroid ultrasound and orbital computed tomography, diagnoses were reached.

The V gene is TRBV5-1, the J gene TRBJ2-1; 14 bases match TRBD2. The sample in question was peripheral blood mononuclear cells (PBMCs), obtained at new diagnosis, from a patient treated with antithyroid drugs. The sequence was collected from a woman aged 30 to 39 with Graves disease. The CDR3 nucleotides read TGCGCCAGCAGCTTGGTACCCCCCGGGACTAGCGGGAGTCCTGAGCAGTTCTTC. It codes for CASSLVPPGTSGSPEQFF.